This TCR beta chain was recovered during a study of tumor-infiltrating lymphocytes in localized non-small cell lung cancer. Looking at the study overall: Resected tumor was paired with non-adjacent uninvolved lung from the same patient.

TCRdb keeps only in-frame clones here, not all; method: immunoSEQ multiplex PCR. The profile shows over 15,000 clones, approximately 69% of them singletons. CDR1 and CDR2 (germline): SGHTA, FQGTGA. The CDR3 runs to 16 residues. V lost 4 bases and J lost 7; bases outside the gene matches: 7. The count of this clone is one. This chain joins TRBV7-3 and TRBJ2-7; 16 bases fit TRBD2. The sequence came from a human donor with non-small cell lung cancer. The material sequenced was lung tumor tissue. CDR3 coding DNA: TGTGCCAGCAGCTCCGCCGGGACTAGCGGGAGGGGGGAGCAGTACTTC. This gives the protein CASSSAGTSGRGEQYF. Using reference TRBV7-3 and TRBJ2-7 for the parts outside the CDR3, the full variable domain is GAGVSQTPSNKVTEKGKYVELRCDPISGHTALYWYRQSLGQGPEFLIYFQGTGAADDSGLPNDRFFAVRPEGSVSTLKIQRTERGDSAVYLCASSSAGTSGRGEQYFGPGTRLTVT.